The entry that follows covers one T cell receptor (beta chain) sequence. Its antigen is not identified. Assay: immunoSEQ multiplex PCR; the TCRdb copy retains only in-frame clones and omits some. Of some 100,000 clones listed, about 89% are singletons. This record belongs to a study of graft-versus-host responses after intestinal transplantation. Findings and caveats of the study: GvH clones were found in recipient marrow; some appeared first in ileum or blood. The study associated peak circulating GvH clone levels with early post-transplant HvG declines.

Germline V gene lookup returns CDR1 MNHNS and CDR2 SASEGT. The CDR3 contains 15 residues. The V end was cut by 6 bases, the J end by 3 bases, with 12 bases between. The sequence was obtained from a human donor who received an intestinal transplant. The chain carries TRBV6-1 and TRBJ1-6, with D maybe TRBD1 (5 bases). The sequencing used unstimulated CD8+ T cells sorted from spleen or lymph node cells, collected before intestinal transplant. CDR3 nucleotides: TGTGCCAGCAGCCTCGACAGTATCTATAATTCACCCCTCCACTTT. This encodes CASSLDSIYNSPLHF.